This T cell receptor (beta chain) was captured in a study of cytomegalovirus exposure and HLA in healthy donors. The data were produced by immunoSEQ multiplex PCR, yet TCRdb's version contains in-frame clones alone and is incomplete. The sample lists roughly 250,000 clones; about 83% were seen once. Germline loops: CDR1 SGHAT, CDR2 FQNNGV. This CDR3 region has 13 residues. Unmatched junction bases numbered 6, after V lost 3 bases and J lost 8 bases. The chain uses TRBV11-2 and TRBJ2-7, with 8 bases matching TRBD1. This receptor was taken from a young man in good health and CMV-seronegative. Sequenced input: PBMCs. The CDR3 DNA sequence: TGTGCCAGCAGCTTGGCTGACAGGGGCAAGCAGTACTTC. This translates into CASSLADRGKQYF.